The entry that follows covers one T cell receptor beta chain sequence. This sample was taken from a study of blood T cell repertoires in COVID-19. Germline V gene data show CDR1 as LGHDT and CDR2 as YNNKEL (reference sequence). The CDR3 loop spans 14 amino acids. V was trimmed by 1 base and J by 5 bases, leaving 11 bases between them. TCRdb's table, derived via immunoSEQ multiplex PCR, lists solely in-frame clones and lacks some. The sample contains a few hundred thousand clones, 90% of which appear only once. Sequenced material: peripheral blood. This TCR came from a woman aged 40 to 50 with acute or convalescent COVID-19. This chain joins TRBV3-1 (or the pseudogene TRBV3-2) and TRBJ1-2, with D tentatively TRBD1 (5 bases). The CDR3 DNA reads as TGTGCCAGCAGCCAAGCCGACACAGGATATGGCTACACCTTC. This encodes CASSQADTGYGYTF.